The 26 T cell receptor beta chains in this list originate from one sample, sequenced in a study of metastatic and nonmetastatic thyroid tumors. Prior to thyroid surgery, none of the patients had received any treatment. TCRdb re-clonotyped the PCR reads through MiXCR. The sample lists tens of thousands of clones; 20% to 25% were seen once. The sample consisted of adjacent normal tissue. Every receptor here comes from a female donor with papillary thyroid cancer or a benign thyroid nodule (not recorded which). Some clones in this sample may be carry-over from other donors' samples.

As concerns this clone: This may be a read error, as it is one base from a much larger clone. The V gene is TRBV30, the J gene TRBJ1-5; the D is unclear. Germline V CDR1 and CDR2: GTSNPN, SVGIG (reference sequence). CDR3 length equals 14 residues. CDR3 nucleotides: TGCGCCTGGAGTGTACGGCACAACAATCAGACCCAGCATTTT. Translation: CAWSVRHNNQTQHF.

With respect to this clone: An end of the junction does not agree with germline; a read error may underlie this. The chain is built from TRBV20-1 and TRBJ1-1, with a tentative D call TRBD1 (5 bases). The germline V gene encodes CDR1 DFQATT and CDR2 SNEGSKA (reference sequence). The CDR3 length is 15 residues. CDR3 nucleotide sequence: TGCAGTACTAGGGCCCAGGGAGGAGTGTGGTGTGAAGCTTTCTTT. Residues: CSTRAQGGVWCEAFF.

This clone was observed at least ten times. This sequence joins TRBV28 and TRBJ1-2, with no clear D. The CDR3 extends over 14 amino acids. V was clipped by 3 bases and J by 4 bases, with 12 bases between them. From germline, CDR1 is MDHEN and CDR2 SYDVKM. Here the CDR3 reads CASSLSGRVYGYTF. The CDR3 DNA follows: TGTGCCAGCAGTTTGTCAGGACGAGTCTATGGCTACACCTTC.

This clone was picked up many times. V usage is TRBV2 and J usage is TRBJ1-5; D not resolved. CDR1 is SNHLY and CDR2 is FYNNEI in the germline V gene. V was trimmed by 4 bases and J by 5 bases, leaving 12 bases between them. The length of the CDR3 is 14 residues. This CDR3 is CASSGVREDQPQHF. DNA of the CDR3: TGTGCCAGCAGTGGCGTAAGGGAGGATCAGCCCCAGCATTTT. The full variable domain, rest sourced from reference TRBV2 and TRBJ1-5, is EPEVTQTPSHQVTQMGQEVILRCVPISNHLYFYWYRQILGQKVEFLVSFYNNEISEKSEIFDDQFSVERPDGSNFTLKIRSTKLEDSAMYFCASSGVREDQPQHFGDGTRLSIL.

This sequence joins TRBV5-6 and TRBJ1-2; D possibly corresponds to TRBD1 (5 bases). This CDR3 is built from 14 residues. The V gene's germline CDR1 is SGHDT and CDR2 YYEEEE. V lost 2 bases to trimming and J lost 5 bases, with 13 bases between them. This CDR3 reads CASSFGGKLYGYTF. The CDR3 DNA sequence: TGTGCCAGCAGCTTCGGGGGGAAGTTATATGGCTACACCTTC.

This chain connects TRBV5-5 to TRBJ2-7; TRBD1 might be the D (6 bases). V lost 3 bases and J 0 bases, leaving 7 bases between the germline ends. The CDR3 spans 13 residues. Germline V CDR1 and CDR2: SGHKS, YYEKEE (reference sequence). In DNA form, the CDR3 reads TGTGCCAGCAGCTACAGGGTCTCCTACGAGCAGTACTTC. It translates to CASSYRVSYEQYF.

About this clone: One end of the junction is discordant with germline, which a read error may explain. CDR3 in amino acids: CSARPSTIGLYEQYF. As DNA, the CDR3 is TGCAGCGCTAGACCATCGACTATCGGACTATACGAGCAGTACTTC. V gene TRBV20-1 combines with J gene TRBJ2-7; weak D call: TRBD2 (6 bases). The CDR3 is 15 amino acids. The germline V gene encodes CDR1 DFQATT and CDR2 SNEGSKA (reference sequence).

The CDR3 DNA sequence: TGTGCCAGTAGTCTCGACAGGGAACTCCAGTTCTTC. Residues: CASSLDRELQFF. This chain connects TRBV19 to TRBJ2-1, with 7 nucleotides matching TRBD1. The CDR3 is made up of 12 amino acids. Germline loops: CDR1 LNHDA, CDR2 SQIVND (reference sequence). The V and J ends lost 5 bases and 13 bases, in that order; junction bases with no gene match: 8.

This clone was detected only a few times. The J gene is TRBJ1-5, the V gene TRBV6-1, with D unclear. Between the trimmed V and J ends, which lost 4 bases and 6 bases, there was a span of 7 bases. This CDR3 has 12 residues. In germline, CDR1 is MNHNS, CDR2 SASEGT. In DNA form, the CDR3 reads TGTGCCAGCAGTGTCCCCATTCAGCCCCAGCATTTT. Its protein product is CASSVPIQPQHF.

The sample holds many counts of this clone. The CDR3 sequence is CSVGQGGDTQYF. The CDR3 DNA follows: TGCAGCGTGGGGCAGGGTGGAGATACGCAGTATTTT. This chain uses TRBV29-1 with TRBJ2-3, with a possible D match to TRBD1 (5 bases). CDR3 length: 12 amino acids. Germline V gene lookup returns CDR1 SQVTM and CDR2 ANQGSEA. V was cut by 6 bases and J by 5 bases, with 12 bases left in between.

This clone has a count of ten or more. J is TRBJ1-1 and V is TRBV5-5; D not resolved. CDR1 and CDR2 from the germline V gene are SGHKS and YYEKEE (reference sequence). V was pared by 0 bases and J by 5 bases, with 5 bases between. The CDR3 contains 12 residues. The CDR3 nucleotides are TGTGCCAGCAGCTTGGTGGGTACTGAAGCTTTCTTT. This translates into CASSLVGTEAFF.

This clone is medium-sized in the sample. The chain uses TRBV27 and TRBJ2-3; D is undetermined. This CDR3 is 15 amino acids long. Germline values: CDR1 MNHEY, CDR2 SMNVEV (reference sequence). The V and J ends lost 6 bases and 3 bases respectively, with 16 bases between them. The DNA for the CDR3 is TGTGCCAGCAGCCTAAGGGCAGTGCGTACAGATACGCAGTATTTT. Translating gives CASSLRAVRTDTQYF.

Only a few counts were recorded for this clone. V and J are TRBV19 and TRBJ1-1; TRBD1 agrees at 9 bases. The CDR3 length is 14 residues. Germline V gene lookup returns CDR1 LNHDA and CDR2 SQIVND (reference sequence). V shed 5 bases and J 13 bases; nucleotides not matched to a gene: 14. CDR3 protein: CASSHRGLGTEDFF. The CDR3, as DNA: TGTGCCAGTAGTCACAGGGGGCTCGGCACTGAGGATTTCTTT.

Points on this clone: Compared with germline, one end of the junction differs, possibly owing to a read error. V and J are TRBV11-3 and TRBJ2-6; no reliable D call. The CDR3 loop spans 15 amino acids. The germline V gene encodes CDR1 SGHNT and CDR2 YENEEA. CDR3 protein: CACSLLNSGANVLTF. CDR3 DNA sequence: TGTGCCTGCAGCTTATTGAATAGTGGGGCCAACGTCCTGACTTTC.

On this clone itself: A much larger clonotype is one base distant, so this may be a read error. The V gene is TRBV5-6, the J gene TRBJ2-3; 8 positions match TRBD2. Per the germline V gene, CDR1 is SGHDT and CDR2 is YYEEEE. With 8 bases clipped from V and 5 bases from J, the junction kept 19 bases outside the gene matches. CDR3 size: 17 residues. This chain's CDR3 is CASTKGSIGRAVDTQYF. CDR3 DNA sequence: TGTGCCAGTACGAAGGGTTCTATCGGGAGGGCCGTAGATACGCAGTATTTT.

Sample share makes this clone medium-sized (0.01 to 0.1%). CDR3 in DNA: TGTGCCAGCAGTCCGACATTAGGGGCAAACTCCTACGAGCAGTACTTC. It specifies CASSPTLGANSYEQYF. V and J are TRBV6-1 and TRBJ2-7; a weak D match, TRBD1 (5 bases). Germline V lookup: CDR1 MNHNS, CDR2 SASEGT. Trimming took off 5 bases at V and 0 bases at J, with 17 bases between the two ends. CDR3 length: 16 residues.

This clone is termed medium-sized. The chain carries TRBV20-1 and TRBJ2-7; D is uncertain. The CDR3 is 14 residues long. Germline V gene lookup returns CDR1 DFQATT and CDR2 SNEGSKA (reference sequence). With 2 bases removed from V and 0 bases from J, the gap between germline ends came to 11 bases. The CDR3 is CSARPGFSSYEQYF. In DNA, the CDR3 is TGCAGTGCTAGACCGGGTTTTAGCTCCTACGAGCAGTACTTC.

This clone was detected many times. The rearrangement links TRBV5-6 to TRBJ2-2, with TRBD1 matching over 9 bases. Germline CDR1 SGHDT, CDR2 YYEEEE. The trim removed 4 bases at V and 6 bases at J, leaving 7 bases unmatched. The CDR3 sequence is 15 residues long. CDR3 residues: CASSITGGLSGELFF. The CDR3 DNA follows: TGTGCCAGCAGCATCACAGGGGGCCTTTCCGGGGAGCTGTTTTTT. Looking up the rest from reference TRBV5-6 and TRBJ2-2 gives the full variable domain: DAGVTQSPTHLIKTRGQQVTLRCSPKSGHDTVSWYQQALGQGPQFIFQYYEEEERQRGNFPDRFSGHQFPNYSSELNVNALLLGDSALYLCASSITGGLSGELFFGEGSRLTVL.

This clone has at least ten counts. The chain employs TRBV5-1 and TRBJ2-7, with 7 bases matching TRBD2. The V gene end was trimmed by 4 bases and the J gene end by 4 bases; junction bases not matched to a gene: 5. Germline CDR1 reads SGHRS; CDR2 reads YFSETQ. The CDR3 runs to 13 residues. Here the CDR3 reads CASSPPGGYEQYF. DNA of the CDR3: TGCGCCAGCAGCCCCCCGGGGGGTTACGAGCAGTACTTC.

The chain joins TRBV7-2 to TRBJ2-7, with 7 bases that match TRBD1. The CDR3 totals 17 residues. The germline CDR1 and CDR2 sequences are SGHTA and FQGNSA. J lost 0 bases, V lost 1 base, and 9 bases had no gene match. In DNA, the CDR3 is TGTGCCAGCAGCTTAGGGCCTTGGGGACAGACCTCCTACGAGCAGTACTTC. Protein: CASSLGPWGQTSYEQYF.

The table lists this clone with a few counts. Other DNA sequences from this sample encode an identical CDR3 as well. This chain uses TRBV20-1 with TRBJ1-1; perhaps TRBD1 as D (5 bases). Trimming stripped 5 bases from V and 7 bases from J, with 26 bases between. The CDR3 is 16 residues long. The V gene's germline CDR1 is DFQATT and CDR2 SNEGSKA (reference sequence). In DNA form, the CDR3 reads TGCAGTGCTCGTAGTGGGTGGAGGGGTCGGGATAGTGAAGCTTTCTTT. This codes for CSARSGWRGRDSEAFF.

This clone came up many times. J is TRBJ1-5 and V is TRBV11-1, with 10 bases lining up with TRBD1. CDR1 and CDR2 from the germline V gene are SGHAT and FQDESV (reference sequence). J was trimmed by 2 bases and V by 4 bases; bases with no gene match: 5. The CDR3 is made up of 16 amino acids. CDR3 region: CASSYLGQGGNQPQHF. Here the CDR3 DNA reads TGTGCCAGCAGCTACCTAGGACAGGGGGGCAATCAGCCCCAGCATTTT. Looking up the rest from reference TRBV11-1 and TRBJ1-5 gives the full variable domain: EAEVAQSPRYKITEKSQAVAFWCDPISGHATLYWYRQILGQGPELLVQFQDESVVDDSQLPKDRFSAERLKGVDSTLKIQPAELGDSAMYLCASSYLGQGGNQPQHFGDGTRLSIL.

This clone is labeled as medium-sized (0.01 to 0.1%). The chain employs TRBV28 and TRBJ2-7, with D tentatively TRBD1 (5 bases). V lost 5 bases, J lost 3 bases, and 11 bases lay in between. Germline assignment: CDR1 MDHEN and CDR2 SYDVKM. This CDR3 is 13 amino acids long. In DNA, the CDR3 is TGTGCCAGCAGTAAGACAGCCCGCTACGAGCAGTACTTC. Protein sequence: CASSKTARYEQYF. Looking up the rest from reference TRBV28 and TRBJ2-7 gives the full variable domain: DVKVTQSSRYLVKRTGEKVFLECVQDMDHENMFWYRQDPGLGLRLIYFSYDVKMKEKGDIPEGYSVSREKKERFSLILESASTNQTSMYLCASSKTARYEQYFGPGTRLTVT.

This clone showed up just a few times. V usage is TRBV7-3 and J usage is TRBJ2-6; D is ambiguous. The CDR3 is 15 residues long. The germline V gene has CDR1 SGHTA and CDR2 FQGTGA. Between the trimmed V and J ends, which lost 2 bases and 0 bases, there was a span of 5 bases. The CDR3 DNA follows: TGTGCCAGCAGCTTAGCCTCCTCTGGGGCCAACGTCCTGACTTTC. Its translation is CASSLASSGANVLTF.

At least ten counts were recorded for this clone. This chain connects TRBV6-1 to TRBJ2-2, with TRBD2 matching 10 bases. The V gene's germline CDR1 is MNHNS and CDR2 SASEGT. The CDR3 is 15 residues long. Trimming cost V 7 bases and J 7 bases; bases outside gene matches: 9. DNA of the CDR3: TGTGCCAGCACCAATAGCGGGAGGAGGATCGGGGAGCTGTTTTTT. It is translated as CASTNSGRRIGELFF.

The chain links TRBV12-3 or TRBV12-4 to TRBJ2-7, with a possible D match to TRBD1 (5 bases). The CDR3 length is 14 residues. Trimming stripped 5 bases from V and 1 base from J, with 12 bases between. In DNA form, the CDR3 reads TGTGCCAGCAGTATGCAGGGTAGGTCCTACGAGCAGTACTTC. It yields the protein CASSMQGRSYEQYF.